This T cell receptor (beta chain) is drawn from a study of T cells in Graves' hyperthyroidism and ophthalmopathy. Trimming removed 4 bases at V and 3 bases at J, with 10 bases between. The CDR3 consists of 14 residues. Germline V gene data show CDR1 as MNHEY and CDR2 as SVGAGI. Amplified TCR beta CDR3 regions derived from RNA transcripts. The primer set for the first-round RT-PCR of the TCR CDR3 was HTBI. TCRdb recomputed calls from the multiplex PCR reads with MiXCR, one row per CDR3 protein. The sample contains roughly 580,000 distinct CDR3 sequences, more than 11% of which appear only once. This clonotype occurred many times.

The sequenced sample was blood. The TCR comes from a woman younger than 45 with Graves' hyperthyroidism that later progressed to Graves' ophthalmopathy. V gene TRBV6-5 combines with J gene TRBJ1-3; perhaps TRBD1 as D (5 bases). In nucleotides, the CDR3 is TGTGCCAGCAGTTCTCCCCAGGGTGGAAACACCATATATTTT. Translated, it gives CASSSPQGGNTIYF.